This TCR beta chain was found in a study of blood T cells in healthy people across ages. Study-wide results and caveats: The long-lived group displayed more naive CD4+ cells, plus higher diversity, than the aged donors did.

Remarks on this clonotype: Its specificity is not known.

The second PCR ran roughly 6 to 11 cycles with a sample-barcoded 5' primer and J-beta primers. One entry per CDR3 protein, called by TCRdb with MiXCR from the 5' RACE reads. The table has roughly 1,800,000 distinct CDR3 sequences, about 49% seen once. The sample was blood. This clonotype was sampled from a woman between 40 and 55 years old in good health.

CDR3 loop: CASSAGQTRDYGYTF. CDR3 DNA: TGCGCCAGCAGCGCCGGACAGACTAGGGACTATGGCTACACCTTC. The J gene is TRBJ1-2, the V gene TRBV5-1; D may be TRBD1 (6 bases). The CDR3 is 15 amino acids. Germline CDR1 reads SGHRS; CDR2 reads YFSETQ. V gave up 4 bases and J gave up 3 bases, with 16 bases separating them. The variable domain in full, with the rest retrieved from reference TRBV5-1 and TRBJ1-2, is KAGVTQTPRYLIKTRGQQVTLSCSPISGHRSVSWYQQTPGQGLQFLFEYFSETQRNKGNFPGRFSGRQFSNSRSEMNVSTLELGDSALYLCASSAGQTRDYGYTFGSGTRLTVV.